Following are 32 T cell receptor beta chains from one sample sequenced in a study of cytomegalovirus exposure and HLA in healthy donors. Vbeta (60) and Jbeta (13) primers were used in the PCR. Profiled with immunoSEQ multiplex PCR; TCRdb holds only in-frame clones, not every one. The data hold tens of thousands of clones, with around 80% observed a single time. Sequenced: PBMCs. Receptors were obtained from a male donor in good health and CMV-seropositive.

The table lists this clone with a few counts. The V and J genes are TRBV10-1 and TRBJ1-4; 8 bases are a match to TRBD1. V gave up 10 bases and J gave up 8 bases; unmatched junction bases: 9. The CDR3 is made up of 13 amino acids. Germline CDR1 is WNHNN and CDR2 is SYGVQD (reference sequence). The DNA of the CDR3 is TGCGCCACCAGCCAGGGGGCGAAGGAAAAACTGTTTTTT. As protein: CATSQGAKEKLFF.

The CDR3 here is CAISPGLQETQYF. CDR3 sequence (DNA): TGTGCCATCAGCCCGGGACTTCAAGAGACCCAGTACTTC. The gene calls are TRBV10-3 and TRBJ2-5, with D possibly matching TRBD2 (6 bases). Germline values: CDR1 ENHRY, CDR2 SYGVKD. This CDR3 is built from 13 residues. The V gene lost 6 bases and the J gene lost 2 bases, with 10 bases spanning the gap.

The chain carries TRBV7-2 and TRBJ1-5, with unresolved D. The V end lost 0 bases, the J end lost 2 bases, and 5 bases lay between the germline ends. The length of the CDR3 is 14 residues. CDR1 SGHTA and CDR2 FQGNSA come from the germline V gene. The CDR3 here is CASSLARGNQPQHF. The CDR3 DNA reads TGTGCCAGCAGCTTAGCACGGGGCAATCAGCCCCAGCATTTT.

The chain joins TRBV6-1 to TRBJ2-2; D ambiguous. From germline, CDR1 is MNHNS and CDR2 SASEGT. The CDR3 spans 16 residues. Trimming took 2 bases from V and 4 from J, leaving 14 bases between them. This CDR3 reads CASSEPSALGTGELFF. DNA for the CDR3: TGTGCCAGCAGTGAACCCTCCGCTCTCGGCACCGGGGAGCTGTTTTTT.

The table lists this clone with a few counts. For the CDR3, the DNA is TGTGCCAGCAGAAGAAAGGCAACAGCAACTAATGAAAAACTGTTTTTT. It codes for CASRRKATATNEKLFF. The rearrangement links TRBV21-1 to TRBJ1-4; TRBD1 is the table's D call, not checked against the DNA. TRBV21-1 is a pseudogene locus. The CDR3 length is 16 residues.

The chain uses TRBV5-1 and TRBJ2-1; TRBD1 agrees at 9 bases. V was pared by 4 bases and J by 4 bases, with 3 bases of the junction left unmatched. CDR3 length: 14 amino acids. Germline CDR1 and CDR2: SGHRS and YFSETQ. For the CDR3, the DNA is TGCGCCAGCAGCCGGGACAGGGATTACAATGAGCAGTTCTTC. This encodes CASSRDRDYNEQFF.

The chain recombines TRBV5-1 with TRBJ2-5; D gene unclear. Germline V gene sequence: CDR1 SGHRS, CDR2 YFSETQ. The ends were cut back, 3 bases at V and 5 bases at J, with 11 bases in the middle. The CDR3 totals 13 residues. This CDR3 is CASSSQNRETQYF. In nucleotides, the CDR3 is TGCGCCAGCAGCTCACAGAATCGGGAGACCCAGTACTTC. The full variable domain, completed using reference TRBV5-1 and TRBJ2-5, is KAGVTQTPRYLIKTRGQQVTLSCSPISGHRSVSWYQQTPGQGLQFLFEYFSETQRNKGNFPGRFSGRQFSNSRSEMNVSTLELGDSALYLCASSSQNRETQYFGPGTRLLVL.

About this clone itself: Relative to the germline gene, one junction end is altered; a read error may explain this. V usage is TRBV7-9 and J usage is TRBJ1-3; D gene ambiguous. CDR1 is SEHNR and CDR2 is FQNEAQ in the germline V gene (reference sequence). This CDR3 region has 16 residues. CDR3 DNA: TGTTCCAGCAGCTTAGCGTGGCGGGACTCTGGAAACACCATATATTTT. Protein sequence: CSSSLAWRDSGNTIYF.

V is TRBV2 and J is TRBJ2-1; 7 bases map to TRBD1. Trimming at V came to 8 bases and at J to 0 bases, leaving 10 bases not matched to a gene. Germline V gene sequence: CDR1 SNHLY, CDR2 FYNNEI. This CDR3 comprises 16 residues. CDR3 sequence: CASDTGDGFSYNEQFF. CDR3 DNA sequence: TGTGCCAGCGATACAGGGGATGGTTTCTCCTACAATGAGCAGTTCTTC.

V is TRBV7-2 and J is TRBJ2-1; 10 bases agree with TRBD2. J was trimmed by 7 bases and V by 3 bases; bases with no gene match: 9. This CDR3 is 16 amino acids long. Germline assignment: CDR1 SGHTA and CDR2 FQGNSA. CDR3 sequence reads: CASSFSSGGITNEQFF. CDR3 sequence (DNA): TGTGCCAGCAGCTTCTCTAGCGGGGGCATCACAAATGAGCAGTTCTTC.

This clone was detected a few times. The chain uses TRBV19 and TRBJ2-1, with 16 bases that match TRBD2. CDR3 length equals 18 residues. The ends lost 3 bases at V and 2 bases at J; junction bases unmatched: 4. Germline CDR1 and CDR2: LNHDA and SQIVND (reference sequence). The CDR3 loop is CASSMGLAGGPTYNEQFF. The CDR3, as DNA: TGTGCCAGTAGTATGGGACTAGCGGGAGGGCCGACCTACAATGAGCAGTTCTTC.

The chain employs TRBV4-2 and TRBJ1-1; D perhaps matches TRBD1 (5 bases). The CDR3 sequence is 15 residues long. Germline loops: CDR1 LGHNA, CDR2 YNFKEQ. Trimming took off 0 bases at V and 6 bases at J, with 14 bases between the two ends. CDR3 sequence reads: CASSQEWRGWAEAFF. CDR3 coding DNA: TGTGCCAGCAGCCAAGAATGGCGGGGGTGGGCTGAAGCTTTCTTT.

J is TRBJ1-4 and V is TRBV9; 7 positions match TRBD1. Unmatched junction bases numbered 3, after V lost 3 bases and J lost 4 bases. Germline V gene sequence: CDR1 SGDLS, CDR2 YYNGEE. The CDR3 runs 14 residues. CDR3 protein: CASSARQGNEKLFF. The CDR3 DNA is TGTGCCAGCAGCGCCAGACAGGGTAATGAAAAACTGTTTTTT.

This clone showed up just once. The chain recombines TRBV19 with TRBJ2-7, with D perhaps TRBD1 (6 bases). With 3 bases removed from V and 2 bases from J, the gap between germline ends came to 11 bases. The CDR3 is 14 amino acids. Germline lookup yields CDR1 LNHDA and CDR2 SQIVND (reference sequence). The CDR3 nucleotides are TGTGCCAGTAGTATCGGGACATTTACCTACGAGCAGTACTTC. Its protein is CASSIGTFTYEQYF.

The J gene is TRBJ2-1, the V gene TRBV5-5; TRBD1 matches 7 bases. The CDR3 totals 15 residues. The ends lost 4 bases at V and 3 bases at J; junction bases unmatched: 7. Per the germline V gene, CDR1 is SGHKS and CDR2 is YYEKEE (reference sequence). The CDR3 here is CASSIRQGDYNEQFF. DNA for the CDR3: TGTGCCAGCAGCATAAGACAGGGTGACTACAATGAGCAGTTCTTC. Combining the CDR3 with reference TRBV5-5 and TRBJ2-1 gives the whole variable domain DAGVTQSPTHLIKTRGQQVTLRCSPISGHKSVSWYQQVLGQGPQFIFQYYEKEERGRGNFPDRFSARQFPNYSSELNVNALLLGDSALYLCASSIRQGDYNEQFFGPGTRLTVL.

This chain joins TRBV7-9 and TRBJ1-1; D is possibly TRBD1 (5 bases). Germline CDR1 SEHNR, CDR2 FQNEAQ (reference sequence). The CDR3 length is 14 residues. V was clipped by 5 bases and J by 4 bases, with 14 bases between them. The CDR3, as DNA: TGTGCCAGCAGCCCCGGGAGGGGAGGCACTGAAGCTTTCTTT. This encodes CASSPGRGGTEAFF.

This clone was observed once. The chain recombines TRBV5-4 with TRBJ1-3; TRBD1 aligns across 7 bases. Germline V lookup: CDR1 SGHNT, CDR2 YYREEE (reference sequence). With V trimmed by 3 bases and J by 3 bases, 9 bases remained unmatched. The CDR3 is made up of 16 amino acids. The DNA of the CDR3 is TGTGCCAGCAGCTCGGCAGACAGGGCGGGTGGAAACACCATATATTTT. Translated, it gives CASSSADRAGGNTIYF.

This chain joins TRBV5-8 and TRBJ1-2, with D perhaps TRBD1 (6 bases). Germline CDR1 and CDR2: SGHTS and YDEGEE. The CDR3 totals 14 residues. The V end lost 4 bases, the J end lost 2 bases, and 12 bases lay between the germline ends. CDR3: CASSLTRGNYGYTF. CDR3 nucleotides: TGTGCCAGCAGCCTCACGAGGGGGAACTATGGCTACACCTTC.

This clone was seen a single time. The chain couples TRBV19 to TRBJ1-2, with a possible D match to TRBD1 (6 bases). Trimming stripped 1 base from V and 4 bases from J, with 7 bases between. Germline V gene data show CDR1 as LNHDA and CDR2 as SQIVND (reference sequence). The CDR3 totals 13 residues. The CDR3 coding sequence is TGTGCCAGTAGTATAGGAGGGGGCTATGGCTACACCTTC. It translates to CASSIGGGYGYTF.

J is TRBJ1-1 and V is TRBV9; no clear D. CDR3 length: 13 residues. V was pared by 1 base and J by 3 bases, with 7 bases between. Germline V gene sequence: CDR1 SGDLS, CDR2 YYNGEE. In DNA, the CDR3 is TGTGCCAGCAGCGTACGGTCGGACACTGAAGCTTTCTTT. Residues: CASSVRSDTEAFF.

V gene TRBV19 combines with J gene TRBJ1-5; 7 bases line up with TRBD1. Germline V CDR1 and CDR2: LNHDA, SQIVND (reference sequence). J gave up 6 bases and V 1 base, and 6 bases lay outside the gene matches. CDR3 length: 15 residues. For the CDR3, the DNA is TGTGCCAGTAGTATAGCAGGGGGTCGCGGTCAGCCCCAGCATTTT. Translating it yields CASSIAGGRGQPQHF.

This clone is a singleton in its sample. V gene TRBV29-1 combines with J gene TRBJ2-4; 8 bases are a match to TRBD2. Germline CDR1 SQVTM, CDR2 ANQGSEA. Germline trimming cut 6 bases from V and 0 bases from J; bases unmatched to any gene: 7. The CDR3 contains 15 residues. The CDR3 DNA reads as TGCAGCGTCAAGATTAGCGGGATAGCCAAAAACATTCAGTACTTC. It encodes CSVKISGIAKNIQYF.

This clone has just one count. The chain uses TRBV9 and TRBJ2-7; 7 nucleotides line up with TRBD1. The J segment lost 0 bases and the V segment lost 0 bases, leaving 3 bases of the junction unmatched. The CDR3 totals 15 residues. The germline V gene encodes CDR1 SGDLS and CDR2 YYNGEE. The CDR3 DNA is TGTGCCAGCAGCGTAGCTACAGGGGTCTCCTACGAGCAGTACTTC. It encodes CASSVATGVSYEQYF.

V gene TRBV2 combines with J gene TRBJ2-7, with TRBD2 matching 8 bases. This CDR3 has 13 residues. Germline CDR1 is SNHLY and CDR2 is FYNNEI. Trimming cost V 6 bases and J 5 bases; bases outside gene matches: 6. CDR3 region: CASRGGGFHEQYF. The CDR3 bases are TGTGCCAGCAGGGGCGGGGGGTTCCACGAGCAGTACTTC. Full variable domain (rest looked up from reference TRBV2 and TRBJ2-7): EPEVTQTPSHQVTQMGQEVILRCVPISNHLYFYWYRQILGQKVEFLVSFYNNEISEKSEIFDDQFSVERPDGSNFTLKIRSTKLEDSAMYFCASRGGGFHEQYFGPGTRLTVT.

J is TRBJ1-5 and V is TRBV5-6; the D gene is possibly TRBD1 (5 bases). Germline CDR1 and CDR2: SGHDT and YYEEEE. The CDR3 runs 16 residues. V lost 0 bases, J lost 3 bases, and 13 bases lay in between. CDR3 nucleotides: TGTGCCAGCAGCTTGGATGCAGGGTCACCCAATCAGCCCCAGCATTTT. The encoded protein is CASSLDAGSPNQPQHF.

The chain couples TRBV5-1 to TRBJ2-3; D is perhaps TRBD1 (5 bases). Trimming stripped 3 bases from V and 2 bases from J, with 10 bases between. Germline V gene lookup returns CDR1 SGHRS and CDR2 YFSETQ. The CDR3 is 14 amino acids. The CDR3 DNA reads TGCGCCAGCAGCTCCCAGGGTTACACAGATACGCAGTATTTT. It translates to CASSSQGYTDTQYF.

Remarks on this clone: One end of the junction varies from germline; a read error may be responsible. The chain links TRBV7-9 to TRBJ1-4; no clear D. Germline-derived CDR1 and CDR2 are SEHNR and FQNEAQ (reference sequence). The CDR3 length is 19 residues. DNA for the CDR3: TGTTCCAGCAGCTTAGTTGCCACTGCGGGCCCGGCAACTAATGAAAAACTGTTTTTT. This gives the protein CSSSLVATAGPATNEKLFF. Filled out from reference TRBV7-9 and TRBJ1-4, the complete variable domain reads DTGVSQNPRHKITKRGQNVTFRCDPISEHNRLYWYRQTLGQGPEFLTYFQNEAQLEKSRLLSDRFSAERPKGSFSTLEIQRTEQGDSAMYLCSSSLVATAGPATNEKLFFGSGTQLSVL.

Note on this clone: The junction departs from the called germline gene at one end, perhaps through a read error. The chain links TRBV6-1 to TRBJ2-7; 9 bases align to TRBD1. Germline V lookup: CDR1 MNHNS, CDR2 SASEGT. The CDR3 extends over 12 amino acids. The CDR3 here is CASSMGWDRESF. The CDR3 region has the DNA TGTGCCAGCAGTATGGGGTGGGACAGGGAGAGCTTC.

Only a few counts were recorded for this clone. J is TRBJ2-2 and V is TRBV5-5, with D hard to call. There are 15 residues in the CDR3. Germline-derived CDR1 and CDR2 are SGHKS and YYEKEE (reference sequence). Trimming stripped 4 bases from V and 6 bases from J, with 16 bases between. The DNA of the CDR3 is TGTGCCAGCAGCCCAGTAAGGAGTCGCTCCGGGGAGCTGTTTTTT. This encodes CASSPVRSRSGELFF.

The chain uses TRBV30 and TRBJ2-3; 9 bases are a match to TRBD2. The CDR3 has 16 residues. V lost 8 bases to trimming and J lost 0 bases; unmatched junction nucleotides: 12. Germline CDR1 reads GTSNPN; CDR2 reads SVGIG (reference sequence). The CDR3 here is CAGGRLAEASTDTQYF. The CDR3 nucleotides read TGTGCCGGGGGGCGACTAGCGGAGGCTAGCACAGATACGCAGTATTTT.

The chain is built from TRBV7-3 and TRBJ2-1, with TRBD2 matching over 9 bases. The germline gives CDR1 SGHTA, CDR2 FQGTGA. This CDR3 region has 16 residues. V shed 5 bases and J 5 bases; nucleotides not matched to a gene: 10. In DNA, the CDR3 is TGTGCCAGCAGCGTACGCCCTAGCGGGGAGAACAATGAGCAGTTCTTC. This translates into CASSVRPSGENNEQFF.

V gene TRBV7-2 combines with J gene TRBJ1-3; D is ambiguous. Germline values: CDR1 SGHTA, CDR2 FQGNSA. This CDR3 is 15 amino acids long. V was pared by 3 bases and J by 2 bases, with 11 bases between. This CDR3 is CASSFSSVAGNTIYF. The CDR3 DNA follows: TGTGCCAGCAGCTTTTCTTCTGTAGCTGGAAACACCATATATTTT.